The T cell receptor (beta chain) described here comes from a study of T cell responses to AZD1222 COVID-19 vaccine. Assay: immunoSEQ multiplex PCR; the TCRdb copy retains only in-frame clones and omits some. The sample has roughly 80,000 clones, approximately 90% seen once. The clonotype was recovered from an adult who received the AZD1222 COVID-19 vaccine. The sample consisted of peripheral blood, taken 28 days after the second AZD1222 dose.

The CDR3 DNA reads TGTGCCAGCAGCTTAGCGGGGGCTGGCGAGCAGTACTTC. Translating gives CASSLAGAGEQYF. This chain uses TRBV7-2 with TRBJ2-7, with a possible D match to TRBD1 (6 bases). Trimming removed 0 bases from V and 6 bases from J, with 9 bases in between. In germline, CDR1 is SGHTA, CDR2 FQGNSA. The CDR3 sequence is 13 residues long.